This T cell receptor (beta chain) was found in a study of blood T cell repertoires in COVID-19. About the study: The United States, Italy and Spain supplied acute and convalescent COVID-19 samples. T cells, B-cell-depleted T cells, or PBMCs provided the cDNA or gDNA that served as material.

Trimming left V 5 bases short and J 10 bases short, with 18 bases between. This CDR3 is built from 14 residues. The germline gives CDR1 SSHAT, CDR2 FNYEAQ (reference sequence). Per the original methods: Researchers report that nucleated cell counts were estimated from reference gene primer amplification. Assay used: immunoSEQ multiplex PCR; TCRdb lists only in-frame clones, some missing. D and trimming come from the DNA, and the V and J calls and clone size come from that table. The table lists under 110,000 clones, approximately 80% of them singletons, with 14% to 15% in the top ten. The TCR comes from a woman between 55 and 75 years old with acute or convalescent COVID-19. Sequencing was done on a sample of peripheral blood. The V gene is TRBV7-7, the J gene TRBJ2-1; TRBD1 might be the D (5 bases). CDR3 coding DNA: TGTGCCAGCAGCCCGGGTCCAGGGTCGTTCGAGCAGTTCTTC. The encoded protein is CASSPGPGSFEQFF.